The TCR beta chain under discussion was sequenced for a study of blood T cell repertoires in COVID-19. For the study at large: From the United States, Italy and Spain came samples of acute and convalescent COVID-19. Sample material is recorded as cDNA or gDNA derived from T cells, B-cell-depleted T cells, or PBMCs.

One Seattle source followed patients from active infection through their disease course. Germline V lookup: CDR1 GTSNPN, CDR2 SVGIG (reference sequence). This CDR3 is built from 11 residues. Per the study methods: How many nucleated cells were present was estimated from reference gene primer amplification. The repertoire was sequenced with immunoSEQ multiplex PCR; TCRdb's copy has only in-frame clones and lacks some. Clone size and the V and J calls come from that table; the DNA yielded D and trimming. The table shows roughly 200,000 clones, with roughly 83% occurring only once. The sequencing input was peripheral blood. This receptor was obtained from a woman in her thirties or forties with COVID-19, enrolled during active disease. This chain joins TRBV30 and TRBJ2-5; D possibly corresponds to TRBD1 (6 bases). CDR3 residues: CAFTGRETQYF. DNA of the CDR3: TGTGCTTTTACAGGGAGAGAGACCCAGTACTTC.